These T cell receptor beta chains were read from a single sample in a study of beta chain features in type 1 diabetes. The repertoire was sequenced with immunoSEQ multiplex PCR; TCRdb's copy has only in-frame clones and lacks some. The top ten hold approximately 0.016% of the sample, which has around 310,000 clones, 11% seen once. What was sequenced was naive CD4+ T cells from blood. These receptors all stem from a woman in her thirties in good health. CDR3s include the opening cysteine and the closing phenylalanine or tryptophan.

j_gene	v_gene	CDR3aa
TRBJ2-7	TRBV28	CASSSGTSSSYEQYF
TRBJ2-1	TRBV29-1	CSVEVITSGPDEQFF
TRBJ2-2	TRBV6-1	CASSEVTGRHTGELFF
TRBJ2-7	TRBV19	CASGRTANAYEQYF
TRBJ2-7	TRBV18	CASSPQGGYYEQYF
TRBJ2-7	TRBV2	CASSGTYSYEQYF
TRBJ2-5	TRBV18	CASCPGQETQYF
TRBJ2-1	TRBV5-1	CASSPRFSGIRNEQFF
TRBJ1-2	TRBV4-3	CASSTGGPNYGYTF
TRBJ2-5	TRBV4-2	CASSQTPSLAGKETQYF
TRBJ2-2	TRBV15	CATSRAFAGHTGELFF
TRBJ1-1	TRBV5-6	CASSLVTGGRQNTEAFF
TRBJ1-5	TRBV27	CASSLYGGNQPQHF
TRBJ2-1	TRBV6-5	CASSQGTSGSNEQFF
TRBJ2-3	TRBV5-1	CASSPGTGRTDTQYF
TRBJ2-3	TRBV30	CAWSVQGTANAQYF
TRBJ1-5	TRBV18	CASSPLGQGNQPQHF
TRBJ2-7	TRBV28	CASTSGRRPEREQYF
TRBJ2-3	TRBV7-2	CASSPQGLGSDTQYF
TRBJ1-4	TRBV2	CASSEGPYEKLFF
TRBJ2-7	TRBV25-1	CASSGADSPSSYEQYF
TRBJ2-7	TRBV6-5	CAISEVQGIHEQYF
TRBJ2-7	TRBV15	CATSTRDRVYEQYF
TRBJ2-5	TRBV11-1	CASSPGTGGQETQYF
TRBJ2-1	TRBV19	CASSAFSGEQFF
TRBJ2-7	TRBV5-4	CATGLAGVFYEQYF
TRBJ2-5	TRBV7-9	CASSLASRQETQYF
TRBJ2-6	TRBV5-4	CASSLDAGSGSSGANVLTF
TRBJ1-5	TRBV9	CASSVEDGSNQPQHF
NA	TRBV4-3	CASSQGRAGGPYEQYF
TRBJ2-7	TRBV7-2	CASSLAGEYEQYF
TRBJ2-1	TRBV5-8	CASSSGQVKRNEQFF
TRBJ1-3	TRBV30	CAWSEGQGMARSGNTIYF
TRBJ1-5	TRBV19	CASSIEGAKNQPQHF
TRBJ2-2	TRBV19	CASSFLSANTGELFF
TRBJ2-7	TRBV4-2	CASSRSTGTAYEQYF
TRBJ2-1	TRBV15	CATSPGLARNEQFF
TRBJ2-1	TRBV27	CASSFLPVGRIYNEQFF
TRBJ2-5	TRBV5-1	CASSLLYQETQYF
TRBJ2-1	TRBV5-1	CASSSGTSGYNEQFF
TRBJ1-1	TRBV18	CASSPLQGGSNTEAFF
TRBJ1-5	TRBV6-1	CAITQGAGGNQPQHF
TRBJ2-1	TRBV5-4	CASSPRGSSGAYNEQFF
TRBJ2-7	TRBV28	CASSLDGSYEQYF
NA	TRBV30	CAWSGGGEQYF
TRBJ2-3	TRBV7-2	CASSLGTSGDTDTQYF
TRBJ2-2	TRBV18	CASSRTGPTGELFF